This TCR beta chain derives from a study of PD-L1 blockade in urothelial cancer. Whole-study context: About 85% of the 29 patients were males with bladder-origin urothelial cancer. Blood samples contained a median roughly 150,000 T cells.

CDR3 length: 14 amino acids. V dropped 1 base and J dropped 5 bases, with 11 bases sitting between them. From germline, CDR1 is SGHDN and CDR2 FVKESK. The protocol was immunoSEQ multiplex PCR, while the TCRdb copy is restricted to in-frame clones and leaves out a portion. The data hold fewer than 30,000 clones, with approximately 88% observed a single time. Patients had locally advanced or metastatic urothelial carcinoma. Between 1 and 8 samples per patient were obtained, pretreatment and on-treatment. Source: PBMCs, taken around atezolizumab (anti-PD-L1) treatment. The V and J genes are TRBV14 and TRBJ2-5; D is undetermined. The receptor comes from a man in his 70s with urothelial cancer. CDR3 protein: CASSQVGVLETQYF. The CDR3 bases are TGTGCCAGCAGCCAAGTCGGTGTGTTGGAGACCCAGTACTTC.